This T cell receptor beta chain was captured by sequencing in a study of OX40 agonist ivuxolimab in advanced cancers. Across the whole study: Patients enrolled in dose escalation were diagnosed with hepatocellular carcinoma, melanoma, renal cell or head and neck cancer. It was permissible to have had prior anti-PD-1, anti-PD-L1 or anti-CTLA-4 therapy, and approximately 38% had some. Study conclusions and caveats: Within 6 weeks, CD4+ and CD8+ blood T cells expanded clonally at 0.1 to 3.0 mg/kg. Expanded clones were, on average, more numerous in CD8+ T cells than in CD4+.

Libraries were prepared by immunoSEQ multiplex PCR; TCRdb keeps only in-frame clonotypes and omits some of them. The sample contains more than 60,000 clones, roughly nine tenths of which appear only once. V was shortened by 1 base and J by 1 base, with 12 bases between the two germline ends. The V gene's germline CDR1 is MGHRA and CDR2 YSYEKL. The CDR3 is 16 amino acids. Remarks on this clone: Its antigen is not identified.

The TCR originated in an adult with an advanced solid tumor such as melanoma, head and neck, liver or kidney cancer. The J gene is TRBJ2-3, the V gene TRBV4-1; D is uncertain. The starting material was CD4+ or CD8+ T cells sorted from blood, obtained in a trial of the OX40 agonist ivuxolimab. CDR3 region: CASSQVHAVGTDTQYF. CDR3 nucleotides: TGCGCCAGCAGCCAAGTTCATGCGGTGGGCACAGATACGCAGTATTTT.